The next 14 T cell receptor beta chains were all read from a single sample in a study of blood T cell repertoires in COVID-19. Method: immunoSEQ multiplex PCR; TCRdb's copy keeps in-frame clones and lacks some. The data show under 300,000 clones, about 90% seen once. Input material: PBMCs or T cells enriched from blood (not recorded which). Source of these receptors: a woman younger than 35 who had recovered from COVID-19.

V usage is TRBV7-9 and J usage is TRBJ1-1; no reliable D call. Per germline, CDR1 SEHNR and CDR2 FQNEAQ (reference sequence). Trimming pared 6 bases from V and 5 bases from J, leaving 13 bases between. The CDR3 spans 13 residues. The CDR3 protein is CASSQLSGTEAFF. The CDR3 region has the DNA TGTGCCAGCAGTCAACTCAGCGGGACTGAAGCTTTCTTT.

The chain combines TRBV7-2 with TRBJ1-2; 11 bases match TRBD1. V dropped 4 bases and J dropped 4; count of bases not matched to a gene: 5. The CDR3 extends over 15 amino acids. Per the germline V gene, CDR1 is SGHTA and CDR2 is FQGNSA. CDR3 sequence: CASSSDRGLSYGYTF. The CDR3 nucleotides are TGTGCCAGCAGCTCGGACAGGGGGCTTAGCTATGGCTACACCTTC.

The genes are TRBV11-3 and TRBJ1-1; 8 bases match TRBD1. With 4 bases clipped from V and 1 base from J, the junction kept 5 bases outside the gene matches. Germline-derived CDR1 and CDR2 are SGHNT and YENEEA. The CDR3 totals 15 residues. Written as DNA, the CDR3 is TGTGCCAGCAGCTGGGCCGGGACAGGGAACACTGAAGCTTTCTTT. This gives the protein CASSWAGTGNTEAFF.

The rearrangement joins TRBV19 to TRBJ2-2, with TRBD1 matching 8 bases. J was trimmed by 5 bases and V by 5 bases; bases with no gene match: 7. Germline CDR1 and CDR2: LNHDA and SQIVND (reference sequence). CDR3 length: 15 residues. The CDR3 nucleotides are TGTGCCAGTAGTTACCGGGACAGGATTACCGGGGAGCTGTTTTTT. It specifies CASSYRDRITGELFF.

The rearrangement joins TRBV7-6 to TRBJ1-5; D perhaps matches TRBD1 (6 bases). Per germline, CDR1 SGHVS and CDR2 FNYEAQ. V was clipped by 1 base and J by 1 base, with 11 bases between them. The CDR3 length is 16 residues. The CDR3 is CASSLEGRGSNQPQHF. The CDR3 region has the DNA TGTGCCAGCAGCTTAGAGGGGAGGGGGAGCAATCAGCCCCAGCATTTT. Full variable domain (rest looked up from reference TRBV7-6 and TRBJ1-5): GAGVSQSPRYKVTKRGQDVALRCDPISGHVSLYWYRQALGQGPEFLTYFNYEAQQDKSGLPNDRFSAERPEGSISTLTIQRTEQRDSAMYRCASSLEGRGSNQPQHFGDGTRLSIL.

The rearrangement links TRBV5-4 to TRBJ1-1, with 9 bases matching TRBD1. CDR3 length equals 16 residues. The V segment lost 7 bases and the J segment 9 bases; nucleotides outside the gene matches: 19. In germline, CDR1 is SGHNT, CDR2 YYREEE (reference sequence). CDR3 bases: TGTGCCAGCGCCCCGCCCGGGGACAGGGCCCAGGGGAAAGCTTTCTTT. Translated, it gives CASAPPGDRAQGKAFF.

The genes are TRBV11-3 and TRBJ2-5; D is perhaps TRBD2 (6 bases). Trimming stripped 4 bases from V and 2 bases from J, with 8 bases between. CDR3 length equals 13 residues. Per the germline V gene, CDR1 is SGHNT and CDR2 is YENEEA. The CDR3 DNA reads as TGTGCCAGCAGCTATGGGGGGCAAGAGACCCAGTACTTC. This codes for CASSYGGQETQYF.

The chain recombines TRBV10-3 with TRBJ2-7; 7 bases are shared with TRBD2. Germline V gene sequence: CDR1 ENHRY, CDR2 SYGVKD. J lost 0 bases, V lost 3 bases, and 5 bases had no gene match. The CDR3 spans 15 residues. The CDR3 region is CAISEGTILSYEQYF. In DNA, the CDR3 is TGTGCCATCAGTGAAGGGACTATCCTCTCCTACGAGCAGTACTTC.

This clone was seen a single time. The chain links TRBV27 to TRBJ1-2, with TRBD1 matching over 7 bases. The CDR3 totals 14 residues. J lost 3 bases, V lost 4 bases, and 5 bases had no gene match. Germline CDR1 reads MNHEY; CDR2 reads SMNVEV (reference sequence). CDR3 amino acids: CASSSTQGHYGYTF. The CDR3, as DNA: TGTGCCAGCAGTTCGACACAGGGGCACTATGGCTACACCTTC.

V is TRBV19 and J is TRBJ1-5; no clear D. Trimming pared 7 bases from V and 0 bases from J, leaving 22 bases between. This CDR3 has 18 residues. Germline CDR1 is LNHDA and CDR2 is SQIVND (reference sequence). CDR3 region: CASTKRVPDLNSNQPQHF. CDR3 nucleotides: TGTGCCAGTACTAAGAGGGTTCCGGACCTCAATAGCAATCAGCCCCAGCATTTT.

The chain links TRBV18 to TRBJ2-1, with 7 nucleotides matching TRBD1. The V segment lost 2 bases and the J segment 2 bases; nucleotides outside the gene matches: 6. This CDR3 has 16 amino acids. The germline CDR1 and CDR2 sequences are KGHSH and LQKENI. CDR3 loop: CASSPGVRGTYNEQFF. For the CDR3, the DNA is TGTGCCAGCTCACCAGGAGTCAGGGGGACCTACAATGAGCAGTTCTTC.

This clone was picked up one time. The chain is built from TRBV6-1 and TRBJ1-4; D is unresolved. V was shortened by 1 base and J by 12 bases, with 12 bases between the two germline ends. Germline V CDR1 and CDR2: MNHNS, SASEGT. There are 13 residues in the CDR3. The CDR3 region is CASSEDLSGQLFF. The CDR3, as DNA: TGTGCCAGCAGTGAAGATTTGAGCGGACAACTGTTTTTT.

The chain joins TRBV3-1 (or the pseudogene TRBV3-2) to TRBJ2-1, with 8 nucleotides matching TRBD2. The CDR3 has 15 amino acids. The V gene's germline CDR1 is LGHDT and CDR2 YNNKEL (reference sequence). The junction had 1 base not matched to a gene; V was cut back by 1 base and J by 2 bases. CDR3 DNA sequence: TGTGCCAGCAGCCAAGCGGGAGGGCCCTACAATGAGCAGTTCTTC. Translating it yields CASSQAGGPYNEQFF.

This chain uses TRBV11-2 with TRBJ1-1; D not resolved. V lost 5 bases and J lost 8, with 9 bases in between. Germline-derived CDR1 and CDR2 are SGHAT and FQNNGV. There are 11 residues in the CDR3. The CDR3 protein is CASSPFSEAFF. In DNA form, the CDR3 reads TGTGCCAGCAGCCCCTTTTCCGAAGCTTTCTTT.